This is a list of T cell receptor beta chains from one sample in a study of human T cells and chemical hapten exposure. Using its own MiXCR run on the RACE reads, TCRdb lists one record per CDR3 protein. The data show 55,000 to 75,000 distinct CDR3 sequences, over 10% seen once. The specimen comprised whole blood, sampled in connection with sensitization to the hapten diphenylcyclopropenone (DPC). These receptors all come from a man in his thirties or forties with alopecia areata. Some clones in this sample may be carry-over from other donors' samples. Both conserved end residues are part of each CDR3. The D gene is left open where the match is weak. The size entry is marked missing in some rows and otherwise reads once, few, many or a size class.

cdr3_nt | cdr3_aa | v_call | d_call | j_call | clone_size
TGTGCCAGCAGCTCACAATCATCAGGGACTACCGGGGAGCTGTTTTTT | CASSSQSSGTTGELFF | TRBV7-3 | - | TRBJ2-2 | -
TGTGCCAGCAGCCAAAGGAGTGAAAAACTGTTTTTT | CASSQRSEKLFF | TRBV7-9 | - | TRBJ1-4 | many
TGTGCCAGCAAATTGACTAGCGGGGTCTACGAGCAGTACTTC | CASKLTSGVYEQYF | TRBV12-3/TRBV12-4 | TRBD2 | TRBJ2-7 | many
TGTGCCAGCAGCCCCGGGGGGGGAAAGCCCTACGAGCAGTACTTC | CASSPGGGKPYEQYF | TRBV7-3 | TRBD2 | TRBJ2-7 | many
TGCGCCAGCAGCTTGGGGGCCCTGAACACTGAAGCTTTCTTT | CASSLGALNTEAFF | TRBV5-1 | - | TRBJ1-1 | many
TGCAGTGCTAGGAAGGGACAGACTAACTATGGCTACACCTTC | CSARKGQTNYGYTF | TRBV20-1 | TRBD1 | TRBJ1-2 | -
TGCGCCAGCAGCGCCCAGGACACCGGGGAGCTGTTTTTT | CASSAQDTGELFF | TRBV5-1 | - | TRBJ2-2 | few
TGTGCCAGCACCCCTCTGAACCAGGGGAACTATGGCTACACCTTC | CASTPLNQGNYGYTF | TRBV6-5 | - | TRBJ1-2 | few
TGTGCCAGCAGCGGCGGGGGGGCGGCCAAAAACATTCAGTACTTC | CASSGGGAAKNIQYF | TRBV28 | TRBD2 | TRBJ2-4 | many
TGTGCCAGCAGTTTAGGATACTCAGAGCAGTACTTC | CASSLGYSEQYF | TRBV12-3/TRBV12-4 | - | TRBJ2-7 | many
TGTGCCAGCAGCCCCTGGCGACAGGTCGACTATGGCTACACCTTC | CASSPWRQVDYGYTF | TRBV5-4 | - | TRBJ1-2 | -
TGTGCCAGCAGCTCCGGGTTCCCAAAGATCTACGAGCAGTACTTC | CASSSGFPKIYEQYF | TRBV9 | - | TRBJ2-7 | -
TGTGCCAGCTCACCTGGTCCCCGTACTAACTATGGCTACACCTTC | CASSPGPRTNYGYTF | TRBV18 | - | TRBJ1-2 | few
TGTGCCAGCAGCTTGGGACTACCCAATGAGCAGTTCTTC | CASSLGLPNEQFF | TRBV14 | TRBD2 | TRBJ2-1 | many
TGTGCCAGCAGTTTAATGGCCGGCGACACTGAAGCTTTCTTT | CASSLMAGDTEAFF | TRBV12-3/TRBV12-4 | - | TRBJ1-1 | -
TGTGCCAGCGGGGGGCGGGTCCCGAATCAGCCCCAGCATTTT | CASGGRVPNQPQHF | TRBV2 | - | TRBJ1-5 | few
TGTGCCAGCAGAATGGCCGGAGGGTCTGAAGCTTTCTTT | CASRMAGGSEAFF | TRBV12-3/TRBV12-4 | - | TRBJ1-1 | few
TGTGCCAGCAGGCGCGATAGTTATGAGACCCAGTACTTC | CASRRDSYETQYF | TRBV28 | - | TRBJ2-5 | -
TGTGCCAGCAGCTCAGGGCTACCTCGAACAACTAATGAAAAACTGTTTTTT | CASSSGLPRTTNEKLFF | TRBV9 | - | TRBJ1-4 | -
TGTGCCAGCAGCCGGGGAGAAAACACTGAAGCTTTCTTT | CASSRGENTEAFF | TRBV6-1 | - | TRBJ1-1 | many
TGTGCCATCAGCGAGCAGGGAGAGACCCAGTACTTC | CAISEQGETQYF | TRBV10-3 | - | TRBJ2-5 | -